This TCR beta chain stems from a study of blood T cell repertoires in COVID-19 (dated by TCRdb to the early 2020s). About the full investigation: Collaborator samples came from the United States, Italy and Spain and covered acute and convalescent phases of COVID-19. The repertoires were made available in a free public database intended to serve as a resource for research on the immune response to SARS-CoV-2. Where HLA class I and class II types were available, the types were taken from metadata supplied by the sample provider, not from assay-based typing. Nearly every sample came with metadata listing a de-identified subject ID, COVID-19 status, age in years and sex. Subjects who had been exposed to COVID-19, were actively infected with it, or had recovered from it provided the deeply sampled blood TCRbeta repertoires that made up the dataset. Samples were obtained from the ongoing ImmuneRACE study (first 160 participants) and from about 1,300 subjects provided by 6 global collaborators. The prospective study material was composed of cDNA or gDNA derived from T cells, B-cell-depleted T cells, or PBMCs. Findings and caveats that apply to the study as a whole: How much clinical and demographic metadata was included differed by source and by participant, and the metadata was provided uncurated.

Of note for this clone: Its antigen is not yet known. The input lacks base qualities; no much larger clone sits a single base away.

Each collaborating institution followed its own protocols to collect whole blood in K2EDTA tubes. Collaborator samples were shipped for TCRbeta analysis as frozen whole blood, isolated PBMCs, or DNA extracted from either sample type. TCRbeta CDR3 regions were amplified from genomic DNA using the immunoSEQ Assay, a bias-controlled multiplex PCR. In the paper's pipeline: Within the assay, amplification of reference gene primers was used to estimate how many nucleated cells each sample contained. To quantify the absolute abundance of each unique TCRbeta CDR3 rearrangement, sequence reads were collapsed and filtered. For each sample, productive Simpson clonality was calculated as the square root of Simpson's diversity index over productive rearrangements. TCRdb took over this immuneACCESS table, retaining in-frame rearrangements with V and J assigned. Such tables are incomplete; in checked studies, under half of the missing clones stem from an unresolved V gene, and the remainder is unexplained. That table is the source of V, J and clone size, and D and trimming were worked out from the DNA. Across this sample there are around 120,000 clones, with 90% seen only once. The ten largest clones capture under 2% of the sample.

The source is a human donor with active COVID-19. The donor label of this sample is uncertain. The sequencing input was peripheral blood.

The nucleotide sequence is TGTGCCAGCAGCGCCGCCCTCGGGCTAGCGGGGGCCACCCAGTACTTC. This is translated as CASSAALGLAGATQYF. The chain links TRBV7-2 with TRBJ2-5, with 10 bases in between that match TRBD2. V and J are trimmed by 5 bases and 8 bases, and the gene matches miss 14 bases of the junction. The germline V gene specifies SGHTA as CDR1 and FQGNSA as CDR2. The CDR3 goes from the cysteine to the phenylalanine over 16 residues. Kept here is only the CDR3 DNA, which spans 48 bases and is read in frame from base 1.